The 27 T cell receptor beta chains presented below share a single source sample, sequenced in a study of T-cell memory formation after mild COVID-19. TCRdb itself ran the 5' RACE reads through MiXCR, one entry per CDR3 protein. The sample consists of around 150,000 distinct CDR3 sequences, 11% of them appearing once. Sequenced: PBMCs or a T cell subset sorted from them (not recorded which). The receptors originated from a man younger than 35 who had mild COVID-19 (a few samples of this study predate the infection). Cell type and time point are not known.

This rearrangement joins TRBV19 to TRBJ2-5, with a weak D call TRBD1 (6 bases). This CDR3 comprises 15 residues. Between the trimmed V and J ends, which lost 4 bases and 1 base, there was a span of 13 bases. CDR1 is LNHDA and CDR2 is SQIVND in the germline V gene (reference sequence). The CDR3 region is CASSRYRDPQETQYF. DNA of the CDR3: TGTGCCAGTAGTAGGTACAGGGATCCCCAAGAGACCCAGTACTTC. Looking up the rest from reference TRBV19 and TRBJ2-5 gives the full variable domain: DGGITQSPKYLFRKEGQNVTLSCEQNLNHDAMYWYRQDPGQGLRLIYYSQIVNDFQKGDIAEGYSVSREKKESFPLTVTSAQKNPTAFYLCASSRYRDPQETQYFGPGTRLLVL.

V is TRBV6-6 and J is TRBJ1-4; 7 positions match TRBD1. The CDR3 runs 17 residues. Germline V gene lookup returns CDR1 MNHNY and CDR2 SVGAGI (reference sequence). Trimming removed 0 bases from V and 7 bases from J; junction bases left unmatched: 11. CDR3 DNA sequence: TGTGCCAGCAGTTACTCGCCAAGGGGGCTACGTAGTGAAAAACTGTTTTTT. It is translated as CASSYSPRGLRSEKLFF.

The DNA for the CDR3 is TGCGCCAGCAGCCCCACCTCGGAGGGGAACTATGGCTACACCTTC. Translating gives CASSPTSEGNYGYTF. This chain uses TRBV5-1 with TRBJ1-2, with a possible D match to TRBD1 (5 bases). The germline gives CDR1 SGHRS, CDR2 YFSETQ. The CDR3 runs to 15 residues. Trimming took off 4 bases at V and 2 bases at J, with 15 bases between the two ends.

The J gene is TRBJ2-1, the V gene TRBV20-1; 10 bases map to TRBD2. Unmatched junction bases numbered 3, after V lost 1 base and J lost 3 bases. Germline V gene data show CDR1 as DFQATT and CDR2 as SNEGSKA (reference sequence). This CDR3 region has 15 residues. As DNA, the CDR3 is TGCAGTGCTAGAGGGCTAGCGGGGGTCTACAATGAGCAGTTCTTC. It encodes CSARGLAGVYNEQFF.

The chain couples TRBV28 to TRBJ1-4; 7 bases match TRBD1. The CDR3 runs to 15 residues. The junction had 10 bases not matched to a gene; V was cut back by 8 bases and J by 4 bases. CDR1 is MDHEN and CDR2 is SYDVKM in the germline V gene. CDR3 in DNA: TGTGCCAGCCGGATTCCGGGACAGTTTAATGAAAAACTGTTTTTT. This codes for CASRIPGQFNEKLFF.

CDR3 nucleotide sequence: TGTGCCAGCAGTTTATTTGAGGGAATAGCGACGAGAGAGACCCAGTACTTC. Encoded protein: CASSLFEGIATRETQYF. The V gene is TRBV28, the J gene TRBJ2-5; a possible D gene is TRBD2 (5 bases). The germline V gene has CDR1 MDHEN and CDR2 SYDVKM. The CDR3 consists of 17 residues. V was pared by 1 base and J by 4 bases, with 19 bases between.

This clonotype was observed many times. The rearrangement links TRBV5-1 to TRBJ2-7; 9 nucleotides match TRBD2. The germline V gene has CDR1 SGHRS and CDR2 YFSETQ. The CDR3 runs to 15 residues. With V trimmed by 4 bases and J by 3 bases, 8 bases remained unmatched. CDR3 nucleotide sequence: TGCGCCAGCAGCGCCGGACTAGCGACCTTCTACGAGCAGTACTTC. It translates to CASSAGLATFYEQYF.

DNA of the CDR3: TGTGCCAGCAGCCCAGACAGGAACTTGTACGAAAAACTGTTTTTT. Amino acid sequence: CASSPDRNLYEKLFF. The gene calls are TRBV7-2 and TRBJ1-4; D is perhaps TRBD1 (6 bases). The ends were cut back, 5 bases at V and 8 bases at J, with 18 bases in the middle. Per the germline V gene, CDR1 is SGHTA and CDR2 is FQGNSA. This CDR3 region has 15 residues.

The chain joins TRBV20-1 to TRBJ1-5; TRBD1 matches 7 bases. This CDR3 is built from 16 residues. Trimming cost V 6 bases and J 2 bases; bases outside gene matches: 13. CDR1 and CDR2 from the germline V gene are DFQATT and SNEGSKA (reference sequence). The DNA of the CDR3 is TGCAGTGCCCACTATGGCAGGGGGTTAGGCAATCAGCCCCAGCATTTT. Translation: CSAHYGRGLGNQPQHF.

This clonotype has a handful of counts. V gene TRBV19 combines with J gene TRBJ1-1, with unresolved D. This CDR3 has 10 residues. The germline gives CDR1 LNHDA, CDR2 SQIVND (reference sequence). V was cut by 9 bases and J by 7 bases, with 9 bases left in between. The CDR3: CASEGNEAFF. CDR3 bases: TGTGCCAGCGAGGGAAATGAAGCTTTCTTT.

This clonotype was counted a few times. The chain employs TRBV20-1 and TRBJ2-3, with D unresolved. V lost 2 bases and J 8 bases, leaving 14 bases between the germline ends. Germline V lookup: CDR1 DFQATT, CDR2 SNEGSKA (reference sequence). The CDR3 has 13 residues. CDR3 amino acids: CSARSPSSLTQYF. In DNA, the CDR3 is TGCAGTGCTAGAAGCCCCAGCTCGCTTACGCAGTATTTT.

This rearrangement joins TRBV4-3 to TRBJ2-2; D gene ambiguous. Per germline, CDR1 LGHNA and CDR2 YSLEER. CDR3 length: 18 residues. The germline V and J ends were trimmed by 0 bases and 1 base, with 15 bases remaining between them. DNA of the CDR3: TGCGCCAGCAGCCAAGAGTTGGGTAGGAGATTGAACACCGGGGAGCTGTTTTTT. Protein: CASSQELGRRLNTGELFF.

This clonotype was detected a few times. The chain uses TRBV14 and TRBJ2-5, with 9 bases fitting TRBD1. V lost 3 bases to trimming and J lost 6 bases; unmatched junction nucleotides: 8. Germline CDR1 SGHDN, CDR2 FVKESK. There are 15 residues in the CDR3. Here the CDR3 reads CASSQRATGGQTQYF. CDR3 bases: TGTGCCAGCAGCCAGCGAGCGACAGGGGGTCAGACCCAGTACTTC.

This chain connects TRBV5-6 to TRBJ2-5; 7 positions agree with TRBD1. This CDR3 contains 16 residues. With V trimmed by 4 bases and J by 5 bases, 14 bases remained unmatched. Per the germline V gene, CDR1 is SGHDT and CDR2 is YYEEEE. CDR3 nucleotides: TGTGCCAGCAGCGAGGGGGCAGCCGGTTGGCGGGAGACCCAGTACTTC. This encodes CASSEGAAGWRETQYF.

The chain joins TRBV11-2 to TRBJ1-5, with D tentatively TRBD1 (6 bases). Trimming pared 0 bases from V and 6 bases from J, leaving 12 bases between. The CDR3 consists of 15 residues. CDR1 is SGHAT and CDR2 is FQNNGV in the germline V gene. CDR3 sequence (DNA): TGTGCCAGCAGCTTAGATCTAACAGGGAGTCAGCCCCAGCATTTT. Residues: CASSLDLTGSQPQHF.

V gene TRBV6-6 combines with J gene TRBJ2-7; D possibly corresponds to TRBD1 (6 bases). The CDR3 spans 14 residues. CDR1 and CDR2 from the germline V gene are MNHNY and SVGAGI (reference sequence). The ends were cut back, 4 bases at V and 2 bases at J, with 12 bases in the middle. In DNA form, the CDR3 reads TGTGCCAGCAGTTCATACAGGGCCACCTACGAGCAGTACGTC. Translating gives CASSSYRATYEQYV.

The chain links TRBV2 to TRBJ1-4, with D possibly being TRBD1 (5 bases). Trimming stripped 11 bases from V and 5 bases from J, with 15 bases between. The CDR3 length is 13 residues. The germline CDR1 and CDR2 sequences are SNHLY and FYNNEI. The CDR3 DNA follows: TGTGCCGGGACGAGGTTCGTCAATGAAAAACTGTTTTTT. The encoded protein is CAGTRFVNEKLFF.

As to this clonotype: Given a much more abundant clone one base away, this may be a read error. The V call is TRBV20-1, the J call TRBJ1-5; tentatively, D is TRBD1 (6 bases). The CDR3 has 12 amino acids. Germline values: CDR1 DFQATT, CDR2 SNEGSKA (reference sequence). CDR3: CSAGAGDQPKHF. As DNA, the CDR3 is TGCAGTGCTGGGGCAGGGGATCAGCCCAAGCATTTT.

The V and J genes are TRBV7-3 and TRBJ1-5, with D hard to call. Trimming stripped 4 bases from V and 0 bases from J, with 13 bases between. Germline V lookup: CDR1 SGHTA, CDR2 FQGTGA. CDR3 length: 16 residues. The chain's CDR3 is CASSSSTLISNQPQHF. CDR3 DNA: TGTGCCAGCAGCTCCTCCACTTTAATTAGCAATCAGCCCCAGCATTTT.

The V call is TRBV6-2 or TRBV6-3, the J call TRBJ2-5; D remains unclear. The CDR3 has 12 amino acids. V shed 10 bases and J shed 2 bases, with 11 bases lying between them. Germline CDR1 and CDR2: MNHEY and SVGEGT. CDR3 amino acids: CATATRQETQYF. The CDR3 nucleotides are TGTGCCACCGCAACGAGGCAAGAGACCCAGTACTTC.

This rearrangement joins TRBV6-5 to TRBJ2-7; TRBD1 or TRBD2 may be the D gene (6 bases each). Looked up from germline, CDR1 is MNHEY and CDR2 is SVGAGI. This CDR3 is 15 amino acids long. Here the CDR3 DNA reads TGTGCCAGCAGTTACGGCGGGACACTCCAGTACGGGCAGTACGTC. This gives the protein CASSYGGTLQYGQYV.

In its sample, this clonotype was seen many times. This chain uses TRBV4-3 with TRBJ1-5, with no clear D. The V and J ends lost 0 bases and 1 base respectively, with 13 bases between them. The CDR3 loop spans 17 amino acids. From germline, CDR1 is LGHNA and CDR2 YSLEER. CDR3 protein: CASSQDYRGGSNQPQHF. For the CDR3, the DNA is TGCGCCAGCAGCCAAGACTATCGGGGAGGGAGCAATCAGCCCCAGCATTTT.

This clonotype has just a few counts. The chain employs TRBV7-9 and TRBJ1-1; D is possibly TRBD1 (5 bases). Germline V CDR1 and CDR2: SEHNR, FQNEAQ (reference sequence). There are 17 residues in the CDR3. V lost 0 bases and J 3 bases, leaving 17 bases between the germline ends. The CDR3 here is CASSLAGGTYLDTEAFF. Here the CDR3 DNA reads TGTGCCAGCAGCTTAGCGGGGGGAACGTATCTTGACACTGAAGCTTTCTTT.

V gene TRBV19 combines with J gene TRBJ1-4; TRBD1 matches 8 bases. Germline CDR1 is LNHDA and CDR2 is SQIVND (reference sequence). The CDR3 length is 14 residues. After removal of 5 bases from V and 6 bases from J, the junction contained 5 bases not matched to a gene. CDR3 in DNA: TGTGCCAGTAGTCTTCGGACAGGGTATGAAAAACTGTTTTTT. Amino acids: CASSLRTGYEKLFF.

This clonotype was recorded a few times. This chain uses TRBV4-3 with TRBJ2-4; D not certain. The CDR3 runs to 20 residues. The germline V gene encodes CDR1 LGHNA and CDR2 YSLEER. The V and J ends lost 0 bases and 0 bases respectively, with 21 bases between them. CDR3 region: CASSQDPAFARPLAKNIQYF. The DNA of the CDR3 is TGCGCCAGCAGCCAAGACCCCGCCTTCGCGAGACCTTTAGCCAAAAACATTCAGTACTTC.

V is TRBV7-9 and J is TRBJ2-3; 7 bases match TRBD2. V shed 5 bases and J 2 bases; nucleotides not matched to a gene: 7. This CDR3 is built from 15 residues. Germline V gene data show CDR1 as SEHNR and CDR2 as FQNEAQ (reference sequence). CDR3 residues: CASSETSFHTDTQYF. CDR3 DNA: TGTGCCAGCAGCGAGACTAGCTTTCACACAGATACGCAGTATTTT.

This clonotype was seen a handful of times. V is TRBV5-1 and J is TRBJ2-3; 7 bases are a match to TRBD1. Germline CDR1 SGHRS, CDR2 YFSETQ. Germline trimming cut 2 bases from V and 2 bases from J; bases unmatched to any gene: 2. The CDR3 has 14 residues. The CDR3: CASSLGQDTDTQYF. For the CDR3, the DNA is TGCGCCAGCAGCTTAGGACAGGACACAGATACGCAGTATTTT.